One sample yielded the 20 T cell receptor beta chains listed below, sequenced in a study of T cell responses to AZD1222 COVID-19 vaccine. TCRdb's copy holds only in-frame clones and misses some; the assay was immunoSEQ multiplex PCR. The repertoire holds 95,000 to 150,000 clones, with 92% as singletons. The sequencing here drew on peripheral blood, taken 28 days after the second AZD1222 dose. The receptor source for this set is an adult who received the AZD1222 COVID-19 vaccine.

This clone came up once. The CDR3 region has the DNA TGCGCCAGCAGTGACGGGACAGGGAGGAACATTCAGTACTTC. Translated: CASSDGTGRNIQYF. The chain recombines TRBV10-1 with TRBJ2-4; 9 bases map to TRBD1. This CDR3 is built from 14 residues. The junction had 4 bases not matched to a gene; V was cut back by 3 bases and J by 7 bases. Germline V lookup: CDR1 WNHNN, CDR2 SYGVQD (reference sequence).

The CDR3 sequence is CASRGTGELFF. The CDR3 DNA sequence: TGTGCCAGCCGGGGAACCGGGGAGCTGTTTTTT. The rearrangement uses TRBV6-5 and TRBJ2-2; a weak D match, TRBD2 (5 bases). Between the trimmed V and J ends, which lost 8 bases and 5 bases, there was a span of 6 bases. CDR3 length: 11 residues. Looked up from germline, CDR1 is MNHEY and CDR2 is SVGAGI.

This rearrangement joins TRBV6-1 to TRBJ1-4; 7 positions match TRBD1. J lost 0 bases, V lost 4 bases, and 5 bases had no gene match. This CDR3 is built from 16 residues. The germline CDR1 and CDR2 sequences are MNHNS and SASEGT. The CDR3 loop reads CASSGQGVTTNEKLFF. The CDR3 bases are TGTGCCAGCAGTGGACAGGGTGTTACAACTAATGAAAAACTGTTTTTT.

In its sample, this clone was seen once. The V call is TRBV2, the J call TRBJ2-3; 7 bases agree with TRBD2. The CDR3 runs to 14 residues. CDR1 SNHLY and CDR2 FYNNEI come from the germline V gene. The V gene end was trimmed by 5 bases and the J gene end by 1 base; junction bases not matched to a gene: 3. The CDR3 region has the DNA TGTGCCAGCAGTCTTCGGGGGGGCACAGATACGCAGTATTTT. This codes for CASSLRGGTDTQYF.

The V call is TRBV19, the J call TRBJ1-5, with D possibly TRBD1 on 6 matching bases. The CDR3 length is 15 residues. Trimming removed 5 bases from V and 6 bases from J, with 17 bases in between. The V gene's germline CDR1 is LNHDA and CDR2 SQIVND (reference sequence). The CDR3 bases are TGTGCCAGTAGTGAATCGCAACAGGGAGGTCAGCCCCAGCATTTT. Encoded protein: CASSESQQGGQPQHF.

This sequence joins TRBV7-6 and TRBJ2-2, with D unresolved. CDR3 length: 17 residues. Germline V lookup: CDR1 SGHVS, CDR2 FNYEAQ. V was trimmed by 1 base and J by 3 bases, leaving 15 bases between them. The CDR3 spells CASSLVSTPVYTGELFF. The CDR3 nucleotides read TGTGCCAGCAGCTTAGTGTCTACCCCGGTTTACACCGGGGAGCTGTTTTTT.

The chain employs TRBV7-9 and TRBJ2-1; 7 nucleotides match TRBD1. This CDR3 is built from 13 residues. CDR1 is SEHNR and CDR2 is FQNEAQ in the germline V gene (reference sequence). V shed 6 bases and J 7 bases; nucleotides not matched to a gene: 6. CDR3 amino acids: CASRQGLGNEQFF. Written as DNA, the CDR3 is TGTGCCAGCAGACAGGGGCTGGGGAATGAGCAGTTCTTC. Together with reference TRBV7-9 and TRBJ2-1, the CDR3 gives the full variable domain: DTGVSQNPRHKITKRGQNVTFRCDPISEHNRLYWYRQTLGQGPEFLTYFQNEAQLEKSRLLSDRFSAERPKGSFSTLEIQRTEQGDSAMYLCASRQGLGNEQFFGPGTRLTVL.

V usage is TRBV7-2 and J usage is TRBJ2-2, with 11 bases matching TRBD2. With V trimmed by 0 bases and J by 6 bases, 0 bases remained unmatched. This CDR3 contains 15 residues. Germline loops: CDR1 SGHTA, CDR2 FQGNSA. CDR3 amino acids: CASSLASGRAGELFF. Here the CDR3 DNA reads TGTGCCAGCAGCTTAGCTAGCGGGAGGGCCGGGGAGCTGTTTTTT.

The CDR3 spells CASSLSGQGGYGYTF. In DNA, the CDR3 is TGTGCCAGCAGTTTATCGGGACAAGGAGGCTATGGCTACACCTTC. V gene TRBV28 combines with J gene TRBJ1-2; a possible D gene is TRBD1 (6 bases). In germline, CDR1 is MDHEN, CDR2 SYDVKM. The CDR3 sequence is 15 residues long. V lost 1 base and J lost 4, with 13 bases in between.

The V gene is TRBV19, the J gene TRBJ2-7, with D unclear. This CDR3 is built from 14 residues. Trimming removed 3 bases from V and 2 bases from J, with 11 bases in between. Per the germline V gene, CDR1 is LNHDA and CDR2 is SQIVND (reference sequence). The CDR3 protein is CASSISRQTYEQYF. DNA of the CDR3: TGTGCCAGTAGTATCTCGCGGCAGACCTACGAGCAGTACTTC.

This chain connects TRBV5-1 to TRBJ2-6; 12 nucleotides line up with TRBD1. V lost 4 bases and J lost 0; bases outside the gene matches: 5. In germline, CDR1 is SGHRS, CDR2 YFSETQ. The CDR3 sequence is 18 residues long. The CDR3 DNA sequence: TGCGCCAGCAGCCCCGGGACAGGGGGCGCCTCTGGGGCCAACGTCCTGACTTTC. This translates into CASSPGTGGASGANVLTF. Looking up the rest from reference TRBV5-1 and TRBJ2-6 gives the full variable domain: KAGVTQTPRYLIKTRGQQVTLSCSPISGHRSVSWYQQTPGQGLQFLFEYFSETQRNKGNFPGRFSGRQFSNSRSEMNVSTLELGDSALYLCASSPGTGGASGANVLTFGAGSRLTVL.

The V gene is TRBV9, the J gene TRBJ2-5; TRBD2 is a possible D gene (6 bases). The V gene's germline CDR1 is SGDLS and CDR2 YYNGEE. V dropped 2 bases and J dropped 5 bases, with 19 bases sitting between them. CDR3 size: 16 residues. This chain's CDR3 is CASSVPRPGVGETQYF. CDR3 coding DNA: TGTGCCAGCAGCGTCCCGCGGCCGGGGGTAGGGGAGACCCAGTACTTC.

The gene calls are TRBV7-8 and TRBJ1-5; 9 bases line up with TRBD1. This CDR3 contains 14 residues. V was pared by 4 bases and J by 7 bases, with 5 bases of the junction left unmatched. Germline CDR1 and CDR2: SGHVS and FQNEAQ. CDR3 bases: TGTGCCAGCAGCTCGGGGACAGGGTCCCAGCCCCAGCATTTT. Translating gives CASSSGTGSQPQHF.

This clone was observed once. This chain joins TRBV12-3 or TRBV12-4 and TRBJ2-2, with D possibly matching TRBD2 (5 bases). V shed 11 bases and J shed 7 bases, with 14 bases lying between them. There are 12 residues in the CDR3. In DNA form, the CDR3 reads TGTGCCGGCGGGTACCCCCTCGGGGAGCTGTTTTTT. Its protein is CAGGYPLGELFF.

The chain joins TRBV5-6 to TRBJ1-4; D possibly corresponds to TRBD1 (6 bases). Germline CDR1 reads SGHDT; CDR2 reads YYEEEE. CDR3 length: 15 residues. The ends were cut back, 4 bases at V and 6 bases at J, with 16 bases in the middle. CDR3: CASSPLGGPDEKLFF. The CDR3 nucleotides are TGTGCCAGCAGCCCACTCGGGGGCCCCGATGAAAAACTGTTTTTT.

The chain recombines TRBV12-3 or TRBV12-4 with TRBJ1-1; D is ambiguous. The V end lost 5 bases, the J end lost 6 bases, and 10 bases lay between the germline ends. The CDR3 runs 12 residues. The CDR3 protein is CASSHRAPEAFF. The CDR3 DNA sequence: TGTGCCAGCAGTCATAGGGCCCCTGAAGCTTTCTTT.

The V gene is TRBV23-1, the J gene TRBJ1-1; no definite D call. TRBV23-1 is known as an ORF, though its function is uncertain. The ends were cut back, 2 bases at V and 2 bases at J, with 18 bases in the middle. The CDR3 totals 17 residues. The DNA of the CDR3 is TGCGCCAGCAGTCAACCCCACAAGGCTCCCGTTAACACTGAAGCTTTCTTT. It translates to CASSQPHKAPVNTEAFF.

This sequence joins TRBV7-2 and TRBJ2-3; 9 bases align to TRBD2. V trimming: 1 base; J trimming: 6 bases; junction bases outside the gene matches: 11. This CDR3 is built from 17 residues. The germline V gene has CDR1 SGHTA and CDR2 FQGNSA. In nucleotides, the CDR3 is TGTGCCAGCAGCTTAGTTTTGGTAGCGGGGGCGGGGGATACGCAGTATTTT. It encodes CASSLVLVAGAGDTQYF.

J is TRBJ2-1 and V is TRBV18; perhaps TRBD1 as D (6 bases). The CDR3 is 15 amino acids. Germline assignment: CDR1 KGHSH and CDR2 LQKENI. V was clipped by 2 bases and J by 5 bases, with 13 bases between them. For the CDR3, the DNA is TGTGCCAGCTCACCAAGACAGGATTTAGACAATGAGCAGTTCTTC. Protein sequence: CASSPRQDLDNEQFF.

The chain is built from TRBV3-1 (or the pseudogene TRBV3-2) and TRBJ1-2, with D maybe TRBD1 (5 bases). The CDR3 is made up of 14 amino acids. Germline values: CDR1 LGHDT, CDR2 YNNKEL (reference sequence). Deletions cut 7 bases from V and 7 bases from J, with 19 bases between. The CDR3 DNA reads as TGTGCCAGCACAGCCAGCGGCAGGGCGGCTGGCTACACCTTC. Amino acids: CASTASGRAAGYTF.